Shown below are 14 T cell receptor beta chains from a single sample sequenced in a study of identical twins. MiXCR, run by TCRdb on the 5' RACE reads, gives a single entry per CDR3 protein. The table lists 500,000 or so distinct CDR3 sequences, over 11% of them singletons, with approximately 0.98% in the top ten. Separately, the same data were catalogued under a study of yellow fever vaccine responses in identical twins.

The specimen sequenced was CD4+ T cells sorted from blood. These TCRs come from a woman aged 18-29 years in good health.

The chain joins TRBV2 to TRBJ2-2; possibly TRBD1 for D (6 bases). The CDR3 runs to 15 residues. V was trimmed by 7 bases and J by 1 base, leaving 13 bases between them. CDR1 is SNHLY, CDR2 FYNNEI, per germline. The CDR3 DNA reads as TGTGCCAGCACCCCCGGGACAAGGAACACCGGGGAGCTGTTTTTT. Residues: CASTPGTRNTGELFF.

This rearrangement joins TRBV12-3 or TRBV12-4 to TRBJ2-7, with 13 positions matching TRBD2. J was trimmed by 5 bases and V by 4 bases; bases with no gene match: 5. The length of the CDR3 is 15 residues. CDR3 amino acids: CASSSRGLAGNEQYF. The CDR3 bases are TGTGCCAGCAGTTCTCGGGGACTAGCGGGGAACGAGCAGTACTTC.

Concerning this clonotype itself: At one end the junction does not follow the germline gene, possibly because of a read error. The CDR3 DNA reads TGTGCTAGCAGCTATCGCGGGACTAGCGAGGAGACCCAGTACTTC. As protein: CASSYRGTSEETQYF. The chain uses TRBV7-7 and TRBJ2-5; 10 positions match TRBD2. This CDR3 is 15 amino acids long. The germline V gene has CDR1 SSHAT and CDR2 FNYEAQ (reference sequence).

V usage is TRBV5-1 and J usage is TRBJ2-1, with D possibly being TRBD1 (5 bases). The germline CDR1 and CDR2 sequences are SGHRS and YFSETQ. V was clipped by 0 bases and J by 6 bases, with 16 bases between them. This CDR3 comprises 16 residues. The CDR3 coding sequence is TGCGCCAGCAGCTTGGGGCAAGAGTTAGGGGTCAATGAGCAGTTCTTC. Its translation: CASSLGQELGVNEQFF.

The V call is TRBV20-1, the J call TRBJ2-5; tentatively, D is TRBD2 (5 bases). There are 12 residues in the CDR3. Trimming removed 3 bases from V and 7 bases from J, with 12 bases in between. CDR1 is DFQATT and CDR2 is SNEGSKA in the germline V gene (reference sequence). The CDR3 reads CSARELEGTQYF. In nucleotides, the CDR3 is TGCAGTGCTAGGGAACTAGAGGGGACCCAGTACTTC.

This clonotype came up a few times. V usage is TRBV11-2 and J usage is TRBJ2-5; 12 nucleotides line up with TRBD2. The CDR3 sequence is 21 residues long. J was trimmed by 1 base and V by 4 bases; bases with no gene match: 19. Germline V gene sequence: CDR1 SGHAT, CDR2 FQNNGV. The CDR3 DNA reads TGTGCCAGCAGCTACCGAAGACTAGCGGGAGAAATTTCAAACTCCCAAGAGACCCAGTACTTC. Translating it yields CASSYRRLAGEISNSQETQYF.

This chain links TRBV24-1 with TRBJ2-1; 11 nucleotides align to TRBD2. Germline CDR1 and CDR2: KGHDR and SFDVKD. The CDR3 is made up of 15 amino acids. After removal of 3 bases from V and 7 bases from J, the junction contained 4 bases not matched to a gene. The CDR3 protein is CATSDLAGGGNEQFF. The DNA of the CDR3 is TGTGCCACCAGTGATCTAGCGGGAGGAGGAAATGAGCAGTTCTTC.

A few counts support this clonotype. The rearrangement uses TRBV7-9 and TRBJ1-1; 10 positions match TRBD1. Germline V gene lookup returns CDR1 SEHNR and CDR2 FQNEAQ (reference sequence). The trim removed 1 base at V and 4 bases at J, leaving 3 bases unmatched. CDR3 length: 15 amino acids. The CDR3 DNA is TGTGCCAGCAGCTTAGGGGACAGGGGATCCACTGAAGCTTTCTTT. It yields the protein CASSLGDRGSTEAFF.

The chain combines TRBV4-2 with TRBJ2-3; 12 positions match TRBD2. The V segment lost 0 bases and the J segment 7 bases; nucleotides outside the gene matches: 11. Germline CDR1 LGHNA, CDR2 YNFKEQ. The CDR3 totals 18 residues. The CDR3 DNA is TGTGCCAGCAGCCAAGAGTGGGAGAGGACTAGCGGGATATATACGCAGTATTTT. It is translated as CASSQEWERTSGIYTQYF.

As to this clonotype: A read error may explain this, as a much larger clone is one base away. Here the CDR3 DNA reads TGTGCCAGCAGCTCACAGGGTTACTCCTACAATGAGAAGTTCTTC. Encoded protein: CASSSQGYSYNEKFF. This chain links TRBV7-2 with TRBJ2-1; a possible D gene is TRBD1 (6 bases). This CDR3 is built from 15 residues. CDR1 SGHTA and CDR2 FQGNSA come from the germline V gene. The full variable domain, with the rest looked up from reference TRBV7-2 and TRBJ2-1, is GAGVSQSPSNKVTEKGKDVELRCDPISGHTALYWYRQSLGQGLEFLIYFQGNSAPDKSGLPSDRFSAERTGGSVSTLTIQRTQQEDSAVYLCASSSQGYSYNEKFFGPGTRLTVL.

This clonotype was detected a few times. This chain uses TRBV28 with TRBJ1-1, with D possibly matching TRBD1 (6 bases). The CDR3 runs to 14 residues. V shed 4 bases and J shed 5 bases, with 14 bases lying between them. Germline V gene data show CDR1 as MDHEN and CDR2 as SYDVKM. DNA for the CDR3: TGTGCCAGCAGTTCCGGACGGGGGCGAACTGAAGCTTTCTTT. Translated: CASSSGRGRTEAFF.

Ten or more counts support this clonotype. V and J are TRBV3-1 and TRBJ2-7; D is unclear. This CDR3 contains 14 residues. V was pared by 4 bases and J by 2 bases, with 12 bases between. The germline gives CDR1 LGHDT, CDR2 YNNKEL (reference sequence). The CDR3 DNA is TGTGCCAGCAGCCCCCAGATTACTACCTACGAGCAGTACTTC. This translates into CASSPQITTYEQYF.

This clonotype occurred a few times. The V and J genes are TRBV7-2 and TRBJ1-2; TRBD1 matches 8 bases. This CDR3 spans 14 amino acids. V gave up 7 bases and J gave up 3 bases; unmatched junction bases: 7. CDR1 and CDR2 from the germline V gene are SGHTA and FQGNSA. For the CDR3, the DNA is TGTGCCAGCACCCCGACAGGGGTTGACTATGGCTACACCTTC. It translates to CASTPTGVDYGYTF.

For the CDR3, the DNA is TGTGCCAGCAGCTCCTTTAGCGGGGGGGCCAATCAAGAGACCCAGTACTTC. Its translation: CASSSFSGGANQETQYF. This sequence joins TRBV7-2 and TRBJ2-5; 11 bases are a match to TRBD2. CDR1 and CDR2 (germline): SGHTA, FQGNSA. The V and J ends lost 4 bases and 2 bases, in that order; junction bases with no gene match: 9. The length of the CDR3 is 17 residues. Full variable domain (rest looked up from reference TRBV7-2 and TRBJ2-5): GAGVSQSPSNKVTEKGKDVELRCDPISGHTALYWYRQSLGQGLEFLIYFQGNSAPDKSGLPSDRFSAERTGGSVSTLTIQRTQQEDSAVYLCASSSFSGGANQETQYFGPGTRLLVL.